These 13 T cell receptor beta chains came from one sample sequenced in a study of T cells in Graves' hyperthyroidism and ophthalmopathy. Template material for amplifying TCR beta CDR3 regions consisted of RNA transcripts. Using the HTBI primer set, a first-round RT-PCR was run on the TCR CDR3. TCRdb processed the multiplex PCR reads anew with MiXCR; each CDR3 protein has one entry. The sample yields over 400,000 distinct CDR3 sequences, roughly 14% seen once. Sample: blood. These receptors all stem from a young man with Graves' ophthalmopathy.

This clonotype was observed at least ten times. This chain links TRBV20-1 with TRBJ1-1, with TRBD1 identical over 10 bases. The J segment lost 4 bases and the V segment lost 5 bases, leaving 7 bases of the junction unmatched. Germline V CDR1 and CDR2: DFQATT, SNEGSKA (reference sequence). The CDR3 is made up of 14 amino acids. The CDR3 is CSAPTGGSFTEAFF. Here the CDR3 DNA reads TGCAGTGCTCCGACAGGGGGCTCATTCACTGAAGCTTTCTTT.

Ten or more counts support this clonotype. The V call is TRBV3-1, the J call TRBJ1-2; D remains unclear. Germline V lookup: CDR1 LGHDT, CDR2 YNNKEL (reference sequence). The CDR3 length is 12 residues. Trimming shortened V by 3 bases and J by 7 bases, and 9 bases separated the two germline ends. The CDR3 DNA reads TGTGCCAGCAGCCATGGAACAACTGGCTACACCTTC. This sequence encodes CASSHGTTGYTF.

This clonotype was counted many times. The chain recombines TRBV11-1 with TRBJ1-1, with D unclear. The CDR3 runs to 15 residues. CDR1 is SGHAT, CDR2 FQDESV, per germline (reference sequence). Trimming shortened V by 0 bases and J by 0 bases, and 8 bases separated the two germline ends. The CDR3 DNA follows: TGTGCCAGCAGCTTAGCTTCCAACTTGAACACTGAAGCTTTCTTT. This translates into CASSLASNLNTEAFF. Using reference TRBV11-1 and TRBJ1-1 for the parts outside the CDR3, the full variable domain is EAEVAQSPRYKITEKSQAVAFWCDPISGHATLYWYRQILGQGPELLVQFQDESVVDDSQLPKDRFSAERLKGVDSTLKIQPAELGDSAMYLCASSLASNLNTEAFFGQGTRLTVV.

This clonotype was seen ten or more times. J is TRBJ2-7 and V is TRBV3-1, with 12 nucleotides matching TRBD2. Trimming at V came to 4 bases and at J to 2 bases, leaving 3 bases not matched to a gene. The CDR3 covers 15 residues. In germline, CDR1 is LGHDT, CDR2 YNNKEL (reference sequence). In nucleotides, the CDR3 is TGTGCCAGCAGCCCATCTAGCGGGGGGGCCTACGAGCAGTACTTC. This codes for CASSPSSGGAYEQYF.

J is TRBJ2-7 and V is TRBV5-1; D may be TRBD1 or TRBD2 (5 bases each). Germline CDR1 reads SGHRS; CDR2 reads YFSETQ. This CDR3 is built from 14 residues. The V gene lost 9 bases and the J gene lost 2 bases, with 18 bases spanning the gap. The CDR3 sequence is CATPRGPVTYEQYF. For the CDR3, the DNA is TGCGCCACCCCCCGGGGACCCGTTACCTACGAGCAGTACTTC. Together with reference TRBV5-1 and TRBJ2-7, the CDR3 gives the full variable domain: KAGVTQTPRYLIKTRGQQVTLSCSPISGHRSVSWYQQTPGQGLQFLFEYFSETQRNKGNFPGRFSGRQFSNSRSEMNVSTLELGDSALYLCATPRGPVTYEQYFGPGTRLTVT.

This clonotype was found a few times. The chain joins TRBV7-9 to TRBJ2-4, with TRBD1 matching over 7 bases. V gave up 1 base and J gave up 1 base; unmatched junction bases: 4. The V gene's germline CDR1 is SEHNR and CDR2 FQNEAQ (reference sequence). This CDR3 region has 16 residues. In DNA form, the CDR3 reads TGTGCCAGCAGCTTAGAGGGGGCGCGGGCCAAAAACATTCAGTACTTC. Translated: CASSLEGARAKNIQYF.

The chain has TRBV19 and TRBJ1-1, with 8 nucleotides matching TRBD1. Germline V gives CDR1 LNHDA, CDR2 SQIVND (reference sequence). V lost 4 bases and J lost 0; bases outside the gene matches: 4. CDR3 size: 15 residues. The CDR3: CASSRTDRVNTEAFF. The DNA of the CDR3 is TGTGCCAGTAGTAGGACGGACAGGGTGAACACTGAAGCTTTCTTT.

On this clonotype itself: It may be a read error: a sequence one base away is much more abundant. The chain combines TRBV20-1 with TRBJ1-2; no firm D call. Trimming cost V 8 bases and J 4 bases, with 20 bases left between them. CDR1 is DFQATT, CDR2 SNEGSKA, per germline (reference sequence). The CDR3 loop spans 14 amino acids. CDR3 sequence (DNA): TGCAGTACTACGAGAGCCGGGATACTCTATGGCTACACCTTC. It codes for CSTTRAGILYGYTF.

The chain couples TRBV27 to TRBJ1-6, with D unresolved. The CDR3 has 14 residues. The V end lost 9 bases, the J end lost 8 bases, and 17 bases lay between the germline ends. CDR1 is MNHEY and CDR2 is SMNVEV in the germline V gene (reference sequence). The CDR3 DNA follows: TGTGCCAGTACGCTGGACCTAAGACATTCACCCCTCCACTTT. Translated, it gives CASTLDLRHSPLHF.

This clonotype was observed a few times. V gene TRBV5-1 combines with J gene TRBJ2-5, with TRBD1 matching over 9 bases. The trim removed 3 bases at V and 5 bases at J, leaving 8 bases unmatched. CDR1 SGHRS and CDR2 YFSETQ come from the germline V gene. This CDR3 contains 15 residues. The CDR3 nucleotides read TGCGCCAGCAGCTCAACTACGACAGGGGGGGAGACCCAGTACTTC. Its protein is CASSSTTTGGETQYF.

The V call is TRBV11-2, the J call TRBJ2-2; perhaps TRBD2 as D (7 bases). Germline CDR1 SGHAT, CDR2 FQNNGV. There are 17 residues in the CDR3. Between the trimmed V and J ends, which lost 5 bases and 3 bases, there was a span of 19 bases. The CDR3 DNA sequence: TGTGCCAGCAGCCCTCGGAAAGGGGGGGACTACACCGGGGAGCTGTTTTTT. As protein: CASSPRKGGDYTGELFF.

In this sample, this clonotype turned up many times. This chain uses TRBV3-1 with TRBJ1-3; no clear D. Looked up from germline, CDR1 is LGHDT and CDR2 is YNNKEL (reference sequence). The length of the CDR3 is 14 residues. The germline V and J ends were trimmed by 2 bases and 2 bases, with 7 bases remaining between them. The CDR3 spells CASSQISPGNTIYF. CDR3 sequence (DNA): TGTGCCAGCAGCCAAATTTCCCCTGGAAACACCATATATTTT.

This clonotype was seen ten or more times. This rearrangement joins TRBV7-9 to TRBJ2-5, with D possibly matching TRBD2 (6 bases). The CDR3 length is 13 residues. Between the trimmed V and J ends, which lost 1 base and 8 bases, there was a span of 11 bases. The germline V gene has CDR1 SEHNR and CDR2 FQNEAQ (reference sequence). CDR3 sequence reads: CASSLGPGSTQYF. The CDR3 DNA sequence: TGTGCCAGCAGCTTAGGGCCCGGGAGTACCCAGTACTTC.